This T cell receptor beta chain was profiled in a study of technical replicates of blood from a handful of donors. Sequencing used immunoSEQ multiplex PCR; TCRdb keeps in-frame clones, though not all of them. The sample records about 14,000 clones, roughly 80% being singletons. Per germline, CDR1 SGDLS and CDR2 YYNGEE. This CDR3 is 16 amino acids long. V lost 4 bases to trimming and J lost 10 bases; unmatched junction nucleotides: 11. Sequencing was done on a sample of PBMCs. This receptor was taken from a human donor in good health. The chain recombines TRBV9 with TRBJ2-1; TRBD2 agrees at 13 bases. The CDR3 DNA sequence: TGTGCCAGCAGCCCGGGACTAGCGGGACCGGCGGAAGAGCAGTTCTTC. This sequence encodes CASSPGLAGPAEEQFF.